The T cell receptor beta chain described here comes from a study of blood T cell repertoires in COVID-19. Study context: Collection of acute and convalescent COVID-19 samples took place in the United States, Italy and Spain. T cells, B-cell-depleted T cells, or PBMCs provided the cDNA or gDNA that served as material.

Study members were between about 18 and 100 years old and lived in 24 US regions. This CDR3 is 15 amino acids long. From germline, CDR1 is MNHEY and CDR2 SVGAGI. V lost 6 bases and J lost 0; bases outside the gene matches: 6. Assay used: immunoSEQ multiplex PCR; TCRdb lists only in-frame clones, some missing. The sample has about 170,000 clones; about 90% are singletons. This sequence was found in a human donor with acute COVID-19. The donor label of this sample is uncertain. The sequencing sample was made of PBMCs or T cells enriched from blood (not recorded which). The chain couples TRBV6-5 to TRBJ1-2; 8 positions agree with TRBD1. In nucleotides, the CDR3 is TGTGCCAGCAGGTCCGGACAGGGAGCTAACTATGGCTACACCTTC. As protein: CASRSGQGANYGYTF.